One and the same sample provided the 15 T cell receptor beta chains below, sequenced in a study of cytomegalovirus exposure and HLA in healthy donors. Clones were read by immunoSEQ multiplex PCR, and TCRdb kept only the in-frame ones, dropping some. Among under 200,000 clones listed, more than 80% were seen once. Source material: PBMCs. The origin of the receptors is a woman aged 18-29 years in good health and CMV-seropositive.

The chain has TRBV2 and TRBJ2-5; 11 bases align to TRBD2. The length of the CDR3 is 19 residues. V shed 4 bases and J 0 bases; nucleotides not matched to a gene: 13. CDR1 SNHLY and CDR2 FYNNEI come from the germline V gene. This CDR3 is CASSGTSGRFRDDQETQYF. The CDR3 bases are TGTGCCAGCAGTGGGACTAGCGGGCGGTTTAGGGATGACCAAGAGACCCAGTACTTC.

This chain connects TRBV4-1 to TRBJ1-2; 11 bases match TRBD1. The CDR3 totals 16 residues. J was trimmed by 7 bases and V by 0 bases; bases with no gene match: 7. From germline, CDR1 is MGHRA and CDR2 YSYEKL. The CDR3 reads CASSQERTGGWSGYTF. CDR3 DNA sequence: TGCGCCAGCAGCCAAGAAAGGACAGGGGGCTGGAGTGGCTACACCTTC.

This chain links TRBV29-1 with TRBJ2-2, with TRBD1 matching over 10 bases. Germline CDR1 SQVTM, CDR2 ANQGSEA. This CDR3 is built from 16 residues. The ends lost 1 base at V and 4 bases at J; junction bases unmatched: 6. CDR3 in amino acids: CSVEGAGTGVTGELFF. CDR3 nucleotides: TGCAGCGTTGAAGGGGCGGGGACAGGGGTCACCGGGGAGCTGTTTTTT.

V gene TRBV4-2 combines with J gene TRBJ2-2; D possibly corresponds to TRBD2 (6 bases). V dropped 4 bases and J dropped 3 bases, with 18 bases sitting between them. Per the germline V gene, CDR1 is LGHNA and CDR2 is YNFKEQ. The CDR3 spans 17 residues. The CDR3 coding sequence is TGTGCCAGCAGCCTCACTGCGCGACCGGGGGACACCGGGGAGCTGTTTTTT. Protein product: CASSLTARPGDTGELFF.

This clone was recorded once. V is TRBV2 and J is TRBJ2-7; perhaps TRBD1 as D (6 bases). The CDR3 length is 16 residues. Between the trimmed V and J ends, which lost 2 bases and 0 bases, there was a span of 14 bases. CDR1 is SNHLY, CDR2 FYNNEI, per germline. The CDR3 nucleotides read TGTGCCAGCAGTGAACCAAGGGGGTCTAGCTCCTACGAGCAGTACTTC. It translates to CASSEPRGSSSYEQYF.

CDR3 DNA sequence: TGTGCCAGCAGCTCACAACAGGGTCCTCGTGGAAACACCATATATTTT. It is translated as CASSSQQGPRGNTIYF. The chain has TRBV11-2 and TRBJ1-3; possible D gene TRBD1, 6 bases. This CDR3 has 16 amino acids. Germline CDR1 reads SGHAT; CDR2 reads FQNNGV. V was shortened by 4 bases and J by 3 bases, with 16 bases between the two germline ends.

This clone was found once. This chain connects TRBV29-1 to TRBJ1-1, with 9 positions matching TRBD1. V dropped 6 bases and J dropped 1; count of bases not matched to a gene: 3. CDR3 length equals 13 residues. CDR1 is SQVTM, CDR2 ANQGSEA, per germline. CDR3 bases: TGCAGCGTGGCGGGACAGGGGAACACTGAAGCTTTCTTT. Translation: CSVAGQGNTEAFF.

The chain carries TRBV18 and TRBJ1-5, with 9 bases lining up with TRBD1. The germline CDR1 and CDR2 sequences are KGHSH and LQKENI. The CDR3 extends over 16 amino acids. V was clipped by 3 bases and J by 2 bases; unmatched bases: 5. DNA for the CDR3: TGTGCCAGCTCACCTTCGGACAGGGGAGGCAATCAGCCCCAGCATTTT. This encodes CASSPSDRGGNQPQHF.

This clone was seen a handful of times. The rearrangement uses TRBV11-3 and TRBJ1-2; D possibly corresponds to TRBD1 (5 bases). Germline assignment: CDR1 SGHNT and CDR2 YENEEA. CDR3 length equals 13 residues. Trimming removed 2 bases at V and 2 bases at J, with 6 bases between. DNA for the CDR3: TGTGCCAGCAGCTTACCAGGGAACTATGGCTACACCTTC. Its translation is CASSLPGNYGYTF.

The chain combines TRBV29-1 with TRBJ2-4; D is undetermined. The CDR3 length is 13 residues. Germline V lookup: CDR1 SQVTM, CDR2 ANQGSEA. V shed 4 bases and J shed 7 bases, with 14 bases lying between them. CDR3 coding DNA: TGCAGCGTTGGACGGCTAGATCAGAACATTCAGTACTTC. Its translation is CSVGRLDQNIQYF.

V gene TRBV5-5 combines with J gene TRBJ1-1; D perhaps matches TRBD1 (6 bases). CDR1 and CDR2 (germline): SGHKS, YYEKEE (reference sequence). The CDR3 covers 14 residues. The V end was cut by 4 bases, the J end by 4 bases, with 14 bases between. In nucleotides, the CDR3 is TGTGCCAGCAGCCCAACAGGGTCGGTCACTGAAGCTTTCTTT. This gives the protein CASSPTGSVTEAFF.

This clone was recorded once. The V gene is TRBV9, the J gene TRBJ2-3; 9 bases line up with TRBD2. V dropped 3 bases and J dropped 1; count of bases not matched to a gene: 21. This CDR3 comprises 21 residues. Germline V lookup: CDR1 SGDLS, CDR2 YYNGEE. The CDR3, as DNA: TGTGCCAGCAGCGCCCCCCGACCCGGGCTAGCGGGAAGGGGGCGCACAGATACGCAGTATTTT. Protein: CASSAPRPGLAGRGRTDTQYF.

This chain links TRBV19 with TRBJ1-2; D is uncertain. CDR1 is LNHDA, CDR2 SQIVND, per germline (reference sequence). Trimming pared 11 bases from V and 2 bases from J, leaving 12 bases between. The CDR3 sequence is 12 residues long. The CDR3 here is CAPSPLNYGYTF. The CDR3 DNA reads TGTGCCCCGAGCCCTTTAAACTATGGCTACACCTTC.

The chain couples TRBV19 to TRBJ1-5; 10 bases are a match to TRBD1. The CDR3 is 19 residues long. From germline, CDR1 is LNHDA and CDR2 SQIVND (reference sequence). J gave up 0 bases and V 5 bases, and 13 bases lay outside the gene matches. CDR3 nucleotides: TGTGCCAGTAGTTCCCCTCCGGGACAGGGGACAACTAGCAATCAGCCCCAGCATTTT. It specifies CASSSPPGQGTTSNQPQHF.

This CDR3 reads CASSEGAGAYNSPLHF. CDR3 nucleotides: TGTGCCAGCAGTGAAGGAGCAGGGGCCTATAATTCACCCCTCCACTTT. This chain connects TRBV2 to TRBJ1-6; perhaps TRBD1 as D (6 bases). Germline V CDR1 and CDR2: SNHLY, FYNNEI. The ends were cut back, 1 base at V and 2 bases at J, with 9 bases in the middle. This CDR3 region has 16 residues.